These 27 T cell receptor beta chains originate from one sample sequenced in a study of PD-L1 blockade in urothelial cancer. Here immunoSEQ multiplex PCR was the method, and the copy in TCRdb shows in-frame clones only, minus some. Of 55,000 to 70,000 clones listed, roughly 82% are singletons. Source: PBMCs, taken around atezolizumab (anti-PD-L1) treatment. All receptors come from a man aged 70-80 years with urothelial cancer.

The V call is TRBV5-4, the J call TRBJ2-1; the match to TRBD2 covers 16 bases. V shed 3 bases, J shed 9 bases, and the junction held 9 bases outside the gene matches. The V gene's germline CDR1 is SGHNT and CDR2 YYREEE (reference sequence). The length of the CDR3 is 17 residues. This chain's CDR3 is CASSSGTSGRVVAEQFF. The CDR3 coding sequence is TGTGCCAGCAGCTCCGGGACTAGCGGGAGGGTAGTAGCTGAGCAGTTCTTC.

V is TRBV5-4 and J is TRBJ2-3; D call uncertain. Germline lookup yields CDR1 SGHNT and CDR2 YYREEE (reference sequence). Trimming took off 4 bases at V and 0 bases at J, with 15 bases between the two ends. This CDR3 region has 16 residues. The CDR3 protein is CASSPDQVTSTDTQYF. The CDR3 nucleotides are TGTGCCAGCAGCCCCGATCAGGTTACTAGCACAGATACGCAGTATTTT.

The chain combines TRBV2 with TRBJ1-1; D remains unclear. V shed 2 bases and J shed 10 bases, with 8 bases lying between them. The germline CDR1 and CDR2 sequences are SNHLY and FYNNEI. The CDR3 is 11 residues long. The CDR3: CASSEMTGAFF. CDR3 coding DNA: TGTGCCAGCAGTGAAATGACGGGAGCTTTCTTT.

The gene calls are TRBV5-1 and TRBJ1-2; D call uncertain. The V gene lost 1 base and the J gene lost 2 bases, with 9 bases spanning the gap. CDR1 is SGHRS, CDR2 YFSETQ, per germline. CDR3 length: 14 amino acids. The CDR3 DNA sequence: TGCGCCAGCAGCTTGTCAGGCGCGAACTATGGCTACACCTTC. Its translation: CASSLSGANYGYTF.

The chain couples TRBV27 to TRBJ2-7; 8 bases are shared with TRBD2. The CDR3 is made up of 14 amino acids. Germline loops: CDR1 MNHEY, CDR2 SMNVEV (reference sequence). Trimming removed 6 bases from V and 3 bases from J; junction bases left unmatched: 7. The CDR3 here is CASSSSGLGYEQYF. The CDR3 coding sequence is TGTGCCAGCAGCTCGTCGGGACTAGGCTACGAGCAGTACTTC.

This clone came up a few times. V and J are TRBV27 and TRBJ2-2; 8 bases are a match to TRBD1. CDR3 length: 15 residues. Germline loops: CDR1 MNHEY, CDR2 SMNVEV (reference sequence). Losses at the gene ends were 8 bases for V and 6 bases for J; bases not matched to a gene: 11. The CDR3 here is CASCQGAPCAGELFF. CDR3 DNA sequence: TGTGCCAGCTGTCAGGGGGCGCCTTGCGCCGGGGAGCTGTTTTTT.

The sample holds one count of this clone. The chain couples TRBV2 to TRBJ2-7; possibly TRBD1 for D (6 bases). Trimming stripped 4 bases from V and 2 bases from J, with 18 bases between. There are 16 residues in the CDR3. The germline gives CDR1 SNHLY, CDR2 FYNNEI. The CDR3 is CASSAIRRTEAYEQYF. CDR3 sequence (DNA): TGTGCCAGCAGTGCTATTAGGCGGACAGAGGCCTACGAGCAGTACTTC.

This chain joins TRBV5-5 and TRBJ2-3, with TRBD2 matching 15 bases. CDR3 length: 16 amino acids. The trim removed 0 bases at V and 6 bases at J, leaving 2 bases unmatched. Per germline, CDR1 SGHKS and CDR2 YYEKEE (reference sequence). This chain's CDR3 is CASSLGTSGRGDTQYF. CDR3 nucleotides: TGTGCCAGCAGCTTGGGGACTAGCGGGAGGGGTGATACGCAGTATTTT.

This chain links TRBV9 with TRBJ2-2; 7 bases are shared with TRBD2. Per the germline V gene, CDR1 is SGDLS and CDR2 is YYNGEE. The CDR3 is 17 amino acids. J was trimmed by 0 bases and V by 4 bases; bases with no gene match: 9. CDR3 DNA: TGTGCCAGCAGCCCCACCCGGGACTATACGAACACCGGGGAGCTGTTTTTT. Amino acid sequence: CASSPTRDYTNTGELFF.

This clone came up once. The rearrangement uses TRBV10-3 and TRBJ2-2, with 10 bases identical to TRBD2. Per the germline V gene, CDR1 is ENHRY and CDR2 is SYGVKD. CDR3 length: 16 amino acids. Losses at the gene ends were 4 bases for V and 7 bases for J; bases not matched to a gene: 9. The CDR3 nucleotides read TGTGCCATCAGTGGGACTAGCGGAAATAACGTCGGGGAGCTGTTTTTT. Protein sequence: CAISGTSGNNVGELFF.

The rearrangement joins TRBV5-1 to TRBJ1-2, with D unresolved. The V gene lost 0 bases and the J gene lost 7 bases, with 13 bases spanning the gap. Per the germline V gene, CDR1 is SGHRS and CDR2 is YFSETQ. The CDR3 contains 14 residues. Here the CDR3 reads CASSLAVQSSGYTF. The CDR3 nucleotides read TGCGCCAGCAGCTTGGCCGTACAGAGTTCTGGCTACACCTTC.

This rearrangement joins TRBV10-3 to TRBJ2-1, with 10 nucleotides matching TRBD2. The germline CDR1 and CDR2 sequences are ENHRY and SYGVKD. V was pared by 6 bases and J by 0 bases, with 2 bases of the junction left unmatched. The CDR3 totals 15 residues. CDR3 nucleotide sequence: TGTGCCATCAGGGGGACTAGCGACTCCTACAATGAGCAGTTCTTC. It yields the protein CAIRGTSDSYNEQFF.

The count of this clone is one. The V call is TRBV6-1, the J call TRBJ2-2; no definite D call. Trimming stripped 7 bases from V and 5 bases from J, with 8 bases between. This CDR3 is 12 amino acids long. Germline CDR1 reads MNHNS; CDR2 reads SASEGT. The CDR3 DNA reads TGTGCCAGCAATCAACGGACCGGGGAGCTGTTTTTT. Its translation: CASNQRTGELFF.

CDR3 DNA: TGTGCCAGCAGTGGTAGACAGGGAGGCGAGCAGTACTTC. It translates to CASSGRQGGEQYF. This chain uses TRBV2 with TRBJ2-7; possibly TRBD1 for D (7 bases). Looked up from germline, CDR1 is SNHLY and CDR2 is FYNNEI. The CDR3 extends over 13 amino acids. V dropped 4 bases and J dropped 6 bases, with 13 bases sitting between them.

This clone was counted a single time. CDR3 nucleotides: TGTGCCAGCAGTTTGAGCTCCTACGAGCAGTACTTC. It yields the protein CASSLSSYEQYF. The gene calls are TRBV28 and TRBJ2-7; D gene uncertain. V was pared by 3 bases and J by 0 bases, with 3 bases between. CDR3 size: 12 residues. CDR1 is MDHEN and CDR2 is SYDVKM in the germline V gene. Complete variable domain (other parts from reference TRBV28 and TRBJ2-7): DVKVTQSSRYLVKRTGEKVFLECVQDMDHENMFWYRQDPGLGLRLIYFSYDVKMKEKGDIPEGYSVSREKKERFSLILESASTNQTSMYLCASSLSSYEQYFGPGTRLTVT.

This clone has only a few counts. J is TRBJ2-3 and V is TRBV27; no reliable D call. V lost 5 bases and J lost 0, with 6 bases in between. The CDR3 contains 13 residues. CDR1 is MNHEY, CDR2 SMNVEV, per germline (reference sequence). DNA of the CDR3: TGTGCCAGCAGTCCCCTTAGCACAGATACGCAGTATTTT. Translated, it gives CASSPLSTDTQYF.

This clone occurred a few times. The V call is TRBV11-2, the J call TRBJ2-1, with a weak D call TRBD1 (6 bases). V was clipped by 0 bases and J by 11 bases, with 8 bases between them. In germline, CDR1 is SGHAT, CDR2 FQNNGV. The CDR3 is made up of 12 amino acids. The CDR3 DNA reads TGTGCCAGCAGCTTAGAGGGGGCGCAGCAGTTCTTC. It specifies CASSLEGAQQFF.

This chain links TRBV29-1 with TRBJ2-3; D not certain. The CDR3 consists of 12 residues. Germline values: CDR1 SQVTM, CDR2 ANQGSEA. Between the trimmed V and J ends, which lost 3 bases and 2 bases, there was a span of 6 bases. The CDR3 DNA sequence: TGCAGCGTTGAGCGTTCCACAGATACGCAGTATTTT. Amino acid sequence: CSVERSTDTQYF.

The chain combines TRBV15 with TRBJ2-7; the D gene is possibly TRBD2 (5 bases). The germline V and J ends were trimmed by 5 bases and 3 bases, with 11 bases remaining between them. Germline values: CDR1 LNHNV, CDR2 YYDKDF (reference sequence). The CDR3 consists of 13 residues. The DNA of the CDR3 is TGTGCCACCAGCGCCAACGCGGGCTACGAGCAGTACTTC. Translating gives CATSANAGYEQYF.

This chain uses TRBV11-2 with TRBJ2-7; 14 nucleotides line up with TRBD2. This CDR3 region has 16 residues. With 6 bases clipped from V and 3 bases from J, the junction kept 7 bases outside the gene matches. CDR1 SGHAT and CDR2 FQNNGV come from the germline V gene. CDR3 bases: TGTGCCAGCAGATCCGGGACTAGCGGGAGACTCTACGAGCAGTACTTC. This encodes CASRSGTSGRLYEQYF.

The chain carries TRBV5-1 and TRBJ2-2, with D maybe TRBD2 (7 bases). This CDR3 has 15 residues. Trimming pared 3 bases from V and 7 bases from J, leaving 16 bases between. Per the germline V gene, CDR1 is SGHRS and CDR2 is YFSETQ. The CDR3 protein is CASSSKQGGIGELFF. DNA for the CDR3: TGCGCCAGCAGCTCGAAACAGGGAGGGATCGGGGAGCTGTTTTTT.

The chain links TRBV5-1 to TRBJ2-7, with a weak D call TRBD1 (7 bases). V was cut by 4 bases and J by 5 bases, with 10 bases left in between. Germline V gene sequence: CDR1 SGHRS, CDR2 YFSETQ. The CDR3 consists of 12 residues. The CDR3 DNA reads as TGCGCCAGCAGCGCGGGACAGAACGAGCAGTACTTC. It encodes CASSAGQNEQYF.

This clone was seen a single time. This rearrangement joins TRBV6-1 to TRBJ1-3; 7 bases match TRBD1. V shed 2 bases, J shed 0 bases, and the junction held 13 bases outside the gene matches. Germline V gene sequence: CDR1 MNHNS, CDR2 SASEGT. This CDR3 has 19 residues. The CDR3 region has the DNA TGTGCCAGCAGTGAATTCGTGATCACACCAGGGGGCTCTGGAAACACCATATATTTT. Translating it yields CASSEFVITPGGSGNTIYF.

DNA for the CDR3: TGTGCCTGGAGCGCTTGGAGGGGGGGCGAGTCGAGTCCCGAGCAGTACTTC. This codes for CAWSAWRGGESSPEQYF. The chain uses TRBV30 and TRBJ2-7; tentative D call: TRBD2 (7 bases). The V end lost 3 bases, the J end lost 6 bases, and 27 bases lay between the germline ends. The CDR3 runs 17 residues. CDR1 is GTSNPN and CDR2 is SVGIG in the germline V gene (reference sequence).

The gene calls are TRBV13 and TRBJ2-1; D perhaps matches TRBD2 (7 bases). Germline V gene sequence: CDR1 PRHDT, CDR2 FYEKMQ (reference sequence). Trimming removed 5 bases from V and 5 bases from J, with 19 bases in between. This CDR3 spans 16 amino acids. CDR3 residues: CASSPPGAGADNEQFF. The CDR3 nucleotides are TGTGCCAGCAGCCCCCCAGGGGCGGGAGCTGACAATGAGCAGTTCTTC.

The V gene is TRBV6-5, the J gene TRBJ1-1; TRBD1 agrees at 8 bases. The V segment lost 5 bases and the J segment 4 bases; nucleotides outside the gene matches: 6. From germline, CDR1 is MNHEY and CDR2 SVGAGI. The CDR3 covers 14 residues. The CDR3 bases are TGTGCCAGCAGTCCAAGGACAGGGACCACTGAAGCTTTCTTT. Its translation: CASSPRTGTTEAFF.

The CDR3 DNA reads TGTGCCAGCAGCTTAACCCAGGACATTCAGTACTTC. Encoded protein: CASSLTQDIQYF. The V gene is TRBV7-9, the J gene TRBJ2-4; D ambiguous. The CDR3 length is 12 residues. V was pared by 2 bases and J by 8 bases, with 7 bases between. Germline V gene sequence: CDR1 SEHNR, CDR2 FQNEAQ (reference sequence).